The 18 T cell receptor beta chains presented below share a single source sample, sequenced in a study of T cells in tuberculosis. After thawing and overnight rest, PBMC were stained with GMM-loaded CD1B tetramer, viability dye and anti-CD3 for sorting. The lipid loaded on the CD1B tetramers was C32 glucose monomycolate from Rhodococcus equi. The repertoire was sequenced with immunoSEQ multiplex PCR; TCRdb's copy has only in-frame clones and lacks some. The data contain 85,000 to 90,000 clones, just over 90% of them singletons. What was sequenced was CD1b-GMM tetramer-negative cells sorted from PBMCs. The receptors shown here come from an adult woman with latent tuberculosis.

The chain combines TRBV28 with TRBJ2-3; 11 nucleotides match TRBD2. J gave up 2 bases and V 4 bases, and 11 bases lay outside the gene matches. CDR3 length equals 18 residues. CDR1 is MDHEN and CDR2 is SYDVKM in the germline V gene. Here the CDR3 reads CASSSISGGVTLTDTQYF. CDR3 sequence (DNA): TGTGCCAGCAGTTCCATTAGCGGGGGGGTAACTCTCACAGATACGCAGTATTTT.

The V call is TRBV11-3, the J call TRBJ1-1; the match to TRBD1 covers 8 bases. Germline V CDR1 and CDR2: SGHNT, YENEEA. This CDR3 has 14 residues. Trimming cost V 5 bases and J 2 bases; bases outside gene matches: 4. Here the CDR3 reads CASSPGQANTEAFF. DNA of the CDR3: TGTGCCAGCAGCCCGGGACAGGCCAACACTGAAGCTTTCTTT.

This rearrangement joins TRBV29-1 to TRBJ1-1; 9 bases line up with TRBD1. Trimming removed 6 bases from V and 3 bases from J; junction bases left unmatched: 2. From germline, CDR1 is SQVTM and CDR2 ANQGSEA. The CDR3 has 12 amino acids. The DNA of the CDR3 is TGCAGCGTGGGACAGGGTGACACTGAAGCTTTCTTT. Its protein is CSVGQGDTEAFF.

The V and J genes are TRBV2 and TRBJ2-5; TRBD2 aligns across 14 bases. Germline CDR1 SNHLY, CDR2 FYNNEI. V was pared by 6 bases and J by 1 base, with 1 base of the junction left unmatched. The CDR3 runs 15 residues. The CDR3 DNA sequence: TGTGCCAGCAGGGGACTAGCGGGGGCCCAAGAGACCCAGTACTTC. As protein: CASRGLAGAQETQYF.

The sample holds one count of this clone. The V and J genes are TRBV6-1 and TRBJ2-7, with D possibly TRBD2 on 5 matching bases. Germline CDR1 MNHNS, CDR2 SASEGT. Trimming removed 7 bases from V and 3 bases from J, with 13 bases in between. This CDR3 region has 13 residues. The CDR3 spells CASTVGELYEQYV. CDR3 bases: TGTGCCAGCACGGTCGGGGAACTCTACGAGCAGTACGTC.

The chain recombines TRBV30 with TRBJ1-1; TRBD1 might be the D (6 bases). Trimming removed 5 bases from V and 0 bases from J, with 13 bases in between. The CDR3 length is 14 residues. Germline-derived CDR1 and CDR2 are GTSNPN and SVGIG (reference sequence). CDR3: CAWGGAGVNTEAFF. The DNA of the CDR3 is TGTGCCTGGGGGGGGGCTGGGGTGAACACTGAAGCTTTCTTT.

V gene TRBV15 combines with J gene TRBJ2-3, with 12 bases identical to TRBD1. This CDR3 region has 16 residues. The J segment lost 3 bases and the V segment lost 3 bases, leaving 4 bases of the junction unmatched. The germline gives CDR1 LNHNV, CDR2 YYDKDF (reference sequence). Here the CDR3 reads CATSSRDRGLTDTQYF. As DNA, the CDR3 is TGTGCCACCAGCAGCCGGGACAGGGGGCTAACAGATACGCAGTATTTT.

V usage is TRBV7-6 and J usage is TRBJ1-2; D is possibly TRBD1 (5 bases). The length of the CDR3 is 14 residues. The V gene's germline CDR1 is SGHVS and CDR2 FNYEAQ. Trimming cost V 0 bases and J 8 bases, with 13 bases left between them. CDR3 region: CASSLAGGSDGYTF. CDR3 DNA sequence: TGTGCCAGCAGCTTAGCCGGGGGTTCGGACGGCTACACCTTC.

V usage is TRBV29-1 and J usage is TRBJ1-5, with 10 positions matching TRBD1. This CDR3 is 13 amino acids long. V shed 6 bases and J 4 bases; nucleotides not matched to a gene: 3. From germline, CDR1 is SQVTM and CDR2 ANQGSEA. The CDR3: CSVGQGENQPQHF. The CDR3 nucleotides are TGCAGCGTCGGACAGGGGGAAAATCAGCCCCAGCATTTT.

V gene TRBV14 combines with J gene TRBJ1-2, with D possibly matching TRBD1 (5 bases). This CDR3 has 15 amino acids. Germline lookup yields CDR1 SGHDN and CDR2 FVKESK. V lost 0 bases to trimming and J lost 5 bases, with 13 bases between them. CDR3 protein: CASSQEQEGRYGYTF. For the CDR3, the DNA is TGTGCCAGCAGCCAAGAACAGGAAGGACGTTATGGCTACACCTTC.

This rearrangement joins TRBV29-1 to TRBJ1-1; D is ambiguous. Trimming pared 3 bases from V and 1 base from J, leaving 9 bases between. The CDR3 is 13 amino acids. CDR1 is SQVTM and CDR2 is ANQGSEA in the germline V gene. The CDR3 loop is CSVEDWPNTEAFF. The CDR3 DNA reads TGCAGCGTTGAGGACTGGCCGAACACTGAAGCTTTCTTT. Using reference TRBV29-1 and TRBJ1-1 for the parts outside the CDR3, the full variable domain is SAVISQKPSRDICQRGTSLTIQCQVDSQVTMMFWYRQQPGQSLTLIATANQGSEATYESGFVIDKFPISRPNLTFSTLTVSNMSPEDSSIYLCSVEDWPNTEAFFGQGTRLTVV.

The chain joins TRBV2 to TRBJ2-1; 12 bases align to TRBD2. Trimming cost V 4 bases and J 4 bases; bases outside gene matches: 8. From germline, CDR1 is SNHLY and CDR2 FYNNEI. There are 17 residues in the CDR3. The DNA of the CDR3 is TGTGCCAGCAGTGCTCCACTAGCGGGGGGTATATACAATGAGCAGTTCTTC. The encoded protein is CASSAPLAGGIYNEQFF.

This sequence joins TRBV29-1 and TRBJ2-1, with 13 nucleotides matching TRBD2. Germline CDR1 reads SQVTM; CDR2 reads ANQGSEA. The V segment lost 6 bases and the J segment 9 bases; nucleotides outside the gene matches: 8. The CDR3 has 14 residues. CDR3 amino acids: CSVTSGGLLAEQFF. The CDR3, as DNA: TGCAGCGTGACTAGCGGGGGGCTCTTGGCTGAGCAGTTCTTC.

The V call is TRBV29-1, the J call TRBJ1-5; 9 positions agree with TRBD1. Trimming at V came to 4 bases and at J to 6 bases, leaving 4 bases not matched to a gene. Germline V CDR1 and CDR2: SQVTM, ANQGSEA. This CDR3 spans 13 amino acids. CDR3 coding DNA: TGCAGCGTTGGGTGGGACAGGGCTCAGCCCCAGCATTTT. Translated: CSVGWDRAQPQHF. Full variable domain (rest looked up from reference TRBV29-1 and TRBJ1-5): SAVISQKPSRDICQRGTSLTIQCQVDSQVTMMFWYRQQPGQSLTLIATANQGSEATYESGFVIDKFPISRPNLTFSTLTVSNMSPEDSSIYLCSVGWDRAQPQHFGDGTRLSIL.

As to this clone: Additional DNA sequences in this sample encode the identical CDR3. J is TRBJ1-2 and V is TRBV5-6; no clear D gene. This CDR3 spans 14 amino acids. Trimming removed 0 bases from V and 8 bases from J, with 14 bases in between. Germline V gene lookup returns CDR1 SGHDT and CDR2 YYEEEE. CDR3 residues: CASSLDSTANGYTF. In DNA, the CDR3 is TGTGCCAGCAGCTTGGACAGTACAGCTAACGGCTACACCTTC.

J is TRBJ2-3 and V is TRBV10-3; 8 bases are shared with TRBD1. Germline V gene data show CDR1 as ENHRY and CDR2 as SYGVKD. The CDR3 runs to 16 residues. The ends lost 5 bases at V and 0 bases at J; junction bases unmatched: 7. This CDR3 is CAISQGDRRSTDTQYF. The CDR3 DNA sequence: TGTGCCATCAGTCAAGGGGACAGGCGGAGCACAGATACGCAGTATTTT.

In the case of this clone: The sample contains more than one DNA sequence encoding this CDR3. The genes are TRBV6-4 and TRBJ2-3; possible D gene TRBD2, 6 bases. The germline V gene encodes CDR1 MRHNA and CDR2 SNTAGT. The CDR3 is made up of 15 amino acids. Deletions cut 0 bases from V and 0 bases from J, with 7 bases between. CDR3 sequence: CASSDSGGSTDTQYF. As DNA, the CDR3 is TGTGCCAGCAGTGACTCGGGGGGAAGCACAGATACGCAGTATTTT.

The V gene is TRBV7-8, the J gene TRBJ2-7, with TRBD1 as a possible D gene (5 bases). Trimming cost V 5 bases and J 4 bases, with 12 bases left between them. CDR1 SGHVS and CDR2 FQNEAQ come from the germline V gene. CDR3 length: 13 amino acids. CDR3 residues: CASSPTQGYEQYV. Here the CDR3 DNA reads TGTGCCAGCAGCCCCACCCAGGGTTACGAGCAGTACGTC.